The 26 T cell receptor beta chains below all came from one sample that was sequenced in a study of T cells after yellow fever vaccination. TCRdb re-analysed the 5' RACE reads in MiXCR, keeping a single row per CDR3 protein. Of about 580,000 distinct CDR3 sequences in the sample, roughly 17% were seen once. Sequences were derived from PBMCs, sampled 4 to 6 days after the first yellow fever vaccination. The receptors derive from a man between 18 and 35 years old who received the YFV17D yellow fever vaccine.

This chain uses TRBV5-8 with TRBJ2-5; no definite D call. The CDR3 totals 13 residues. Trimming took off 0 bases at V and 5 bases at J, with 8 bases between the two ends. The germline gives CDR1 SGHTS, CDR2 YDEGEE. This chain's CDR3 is CASSLGFRETQYF. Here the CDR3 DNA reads TGTGCCAGCAGCTTGGGTTTCCGGGAGACCCAGTACTTC.

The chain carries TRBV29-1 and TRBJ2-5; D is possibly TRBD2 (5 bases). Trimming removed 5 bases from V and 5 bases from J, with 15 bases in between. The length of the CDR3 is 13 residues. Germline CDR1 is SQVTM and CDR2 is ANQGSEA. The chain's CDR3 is CSVREGVVETQYF. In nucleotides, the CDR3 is TGCAGCGTTAGAGAGGGCGTAGTGGAGACCCAGTACTTC.

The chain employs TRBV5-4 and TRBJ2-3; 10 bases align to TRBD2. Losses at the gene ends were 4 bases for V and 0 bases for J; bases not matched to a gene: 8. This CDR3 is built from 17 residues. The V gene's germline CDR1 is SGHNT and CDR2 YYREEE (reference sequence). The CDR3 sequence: CASSDSLAGYSTDTQYF. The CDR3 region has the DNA TGTGCCAGCAGCGATTCACTAGCGGGGTATAGCACAGATACGCAGTATTTT.

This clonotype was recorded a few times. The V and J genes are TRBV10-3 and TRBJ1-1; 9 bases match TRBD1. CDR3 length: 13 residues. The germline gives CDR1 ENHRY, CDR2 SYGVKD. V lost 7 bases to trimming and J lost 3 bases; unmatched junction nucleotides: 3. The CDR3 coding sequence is TGTGCCATCACCCGGGACAGGGACACTGAAGCTTTCTTT. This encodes CAITRDRDTEAFF.

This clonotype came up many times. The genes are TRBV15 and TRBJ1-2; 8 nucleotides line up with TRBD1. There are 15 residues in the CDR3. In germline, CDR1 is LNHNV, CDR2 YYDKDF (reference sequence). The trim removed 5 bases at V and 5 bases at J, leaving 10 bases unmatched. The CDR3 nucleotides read TGTGCCACCAGCGGTTTCGACAGGGGAGATTATGGCTACACCTTC. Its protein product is CATSGFDRGDYGYTF.

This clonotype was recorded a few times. The CDR3 coding sequence is TGTGCCAGCAGCTTAGGACAGGGGGAAGGTAAAGCTTTCTTT. Protein sequence: CASSLGQGEGKAFF. V and J are TRBV7-9 and TRBJ1-1; the match to TRBD1 covers 9 bases. V lost 1 base and J lost 9; bases outside the gene matches: 6. Per the germline V gene, CDR1 is SEHNR and CDR2 is FQNEAQ (reference sequence). The CDR3 is made up of 14 amino acids.

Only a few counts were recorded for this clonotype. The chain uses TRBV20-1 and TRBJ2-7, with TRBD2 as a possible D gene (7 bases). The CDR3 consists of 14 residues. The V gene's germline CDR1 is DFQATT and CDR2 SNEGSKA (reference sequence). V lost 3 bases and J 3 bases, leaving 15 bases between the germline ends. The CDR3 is CSARVWGGLYEQYF. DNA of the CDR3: TGCAGTGCTAGGGTGTGGGGGGGCCTCTACGAGCAGTACTTC.

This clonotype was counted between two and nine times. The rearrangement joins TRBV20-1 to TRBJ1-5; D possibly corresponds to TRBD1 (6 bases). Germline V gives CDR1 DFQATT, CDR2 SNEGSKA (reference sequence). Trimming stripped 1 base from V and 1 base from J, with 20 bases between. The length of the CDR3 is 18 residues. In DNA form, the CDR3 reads TGCAGTGCTAGAGTCCATTTTAGGGGGGAGACGAGCAATCAGCCCCAGCATTTT. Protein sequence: CSARVHFRGETSNQPQHF.

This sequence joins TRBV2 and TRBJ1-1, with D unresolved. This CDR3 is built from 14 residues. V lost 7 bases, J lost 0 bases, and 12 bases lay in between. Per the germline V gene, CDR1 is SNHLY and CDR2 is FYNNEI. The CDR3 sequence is CASTGRTMNTEAFF. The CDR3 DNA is TGTGCCAGCACCGGACGGACCATGAACACTGAAGCTTTCTTT. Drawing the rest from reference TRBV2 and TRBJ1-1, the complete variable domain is EPEVTQTPSHQVTQMGQEVILRCVPISNHLYFYWYRQILGQKVEFLVSFYNNEISEKSEIFDDQFSVERPDGSNFTLKIRSTKLEDSAMYFCASTGRTMNTEAFFGQGTRLTVV.

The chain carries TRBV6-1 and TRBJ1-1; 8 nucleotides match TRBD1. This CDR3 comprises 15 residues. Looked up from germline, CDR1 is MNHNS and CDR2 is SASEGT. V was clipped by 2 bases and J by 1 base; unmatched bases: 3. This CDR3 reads CASSELGTGNTEAFF. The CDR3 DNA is TGTGCCAGCAGTGAATTAGGGACAGGGAACACTGAAGCTTTCTTT.

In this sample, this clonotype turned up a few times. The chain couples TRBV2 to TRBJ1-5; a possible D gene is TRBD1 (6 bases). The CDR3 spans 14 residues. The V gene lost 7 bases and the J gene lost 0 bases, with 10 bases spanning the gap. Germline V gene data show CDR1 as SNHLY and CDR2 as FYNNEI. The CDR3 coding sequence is TGTGCCAGCACGGGGGCGAATAGCAATCAGCCCCAGCATTTT. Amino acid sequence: CASTGANSNQPQHF.

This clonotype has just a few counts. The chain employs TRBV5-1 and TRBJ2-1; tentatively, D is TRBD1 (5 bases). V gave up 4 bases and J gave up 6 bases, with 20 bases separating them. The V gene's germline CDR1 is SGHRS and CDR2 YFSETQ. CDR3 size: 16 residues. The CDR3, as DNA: TGCGCCAGCAGCCCTCTCACAGGTTCAAAGGGCAATGAGCAGTTCTTC. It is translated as CASSPLTGSKGNEQFF.

CDR3 residues: CASSAAGGPVGELFF. The DNA of the CDR3 is TGTGCCAGCAGCGCAGCGGGGGGGCCTGTCGGGGAGCTGTTTTTT. The chain couples TRBV7-3 to TRBJ2-2, with 10 bases aligning to TRBD2. The CDR3 contains 15 residues. CDR1 is SGHTA, CDR2 FQGTGA, per germline. V shed 5 bases and J 7 bases; nucleotides not matched to a gene: 7.

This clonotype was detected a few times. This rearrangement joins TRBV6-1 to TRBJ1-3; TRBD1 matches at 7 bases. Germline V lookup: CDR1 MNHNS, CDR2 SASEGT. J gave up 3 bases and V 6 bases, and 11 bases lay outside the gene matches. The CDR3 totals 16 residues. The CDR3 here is CASRVGGGLRGNTIYF. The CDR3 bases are TGTGCCAGCAGAGTCGGAGGGGGCTTACGTGGAAACACCATATATTTT.

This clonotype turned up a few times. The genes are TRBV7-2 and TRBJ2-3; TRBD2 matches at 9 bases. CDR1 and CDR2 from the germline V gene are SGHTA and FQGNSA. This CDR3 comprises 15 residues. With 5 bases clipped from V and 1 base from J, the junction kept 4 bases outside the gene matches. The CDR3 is CASSPSGTRTDTQYF. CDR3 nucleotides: TGTGCCAGCAGCCCTAGCGGGACTCGCACAGATACGCAGTATTTT.

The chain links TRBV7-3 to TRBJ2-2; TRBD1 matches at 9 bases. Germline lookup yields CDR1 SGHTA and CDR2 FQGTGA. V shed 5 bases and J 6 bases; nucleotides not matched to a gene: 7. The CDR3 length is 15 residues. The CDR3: CASSPATGGAGELFF. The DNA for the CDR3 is TGTGCCAGCAGCCCGGCGACAGGGGGGGCCGGGGAGCTGTTTTTT. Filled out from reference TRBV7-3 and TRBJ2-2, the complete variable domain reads GAGVSQTPSNKVTEKGKYVELRCDPISGHTALYWYRQSLGQGPEFLIYFQGTGAADDSGLPNDRFFAVRPEGSVSTLKIQRTERGDSAVYLCASSPATGGAGELFFGEGSRLTVL.

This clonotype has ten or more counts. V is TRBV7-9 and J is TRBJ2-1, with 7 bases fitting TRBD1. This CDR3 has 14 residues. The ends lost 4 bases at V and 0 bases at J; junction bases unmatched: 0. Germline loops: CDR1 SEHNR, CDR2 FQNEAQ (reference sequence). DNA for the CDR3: TGTGCCAGCAGCTGGGACAGCTCCTACAATGAGCAGTTCTTC. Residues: CASSWDSSYNEQFF. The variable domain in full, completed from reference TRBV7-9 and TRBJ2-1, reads DTGVSQNPRHKITKRGQNVTFRCDPISEHNRLYWYRQTLGQGPEFLTYFQNEAQLEKSRLLSDRFSAERPKGSFSTLEIQRTEQGDSAMYLCASSWDSSYNEQFFGPGTRLTVL.

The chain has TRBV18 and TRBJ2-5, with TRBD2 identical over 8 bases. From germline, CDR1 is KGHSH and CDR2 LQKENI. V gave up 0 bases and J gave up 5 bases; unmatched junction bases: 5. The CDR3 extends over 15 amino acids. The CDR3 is CASSPPSGGSETQYF. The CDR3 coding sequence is TGTGCCAGCTCACCACCCAGCGGGGGCAGCGAGACCCAGTACTTC.

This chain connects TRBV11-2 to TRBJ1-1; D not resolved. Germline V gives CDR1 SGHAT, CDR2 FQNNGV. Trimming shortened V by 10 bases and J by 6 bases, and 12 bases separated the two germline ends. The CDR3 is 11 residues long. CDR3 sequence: CAIDGYPEAFF. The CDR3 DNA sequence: TGTGCCATCGACGGATACCCTGAAGCTTTCTTT. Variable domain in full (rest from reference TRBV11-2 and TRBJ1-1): EAGVAQSPRYKIIEKRQSVAFWCNPISGHATLYWYQQILGQGPKLLIQFQNNGVVDDSQLPKDRFSAERLKGVDSTLKIQPAKLEDSAVYLCAIDGYPEAFFGQGTRLTVV.

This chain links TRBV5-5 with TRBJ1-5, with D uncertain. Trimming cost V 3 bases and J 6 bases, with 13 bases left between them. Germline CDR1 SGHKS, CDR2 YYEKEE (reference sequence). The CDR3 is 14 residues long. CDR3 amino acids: CASSSDDVGQPQHF. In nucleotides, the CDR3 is TGTGCCAGCAGCTCAGACGATGTAGGTCAGCCCCAGCATTTT.

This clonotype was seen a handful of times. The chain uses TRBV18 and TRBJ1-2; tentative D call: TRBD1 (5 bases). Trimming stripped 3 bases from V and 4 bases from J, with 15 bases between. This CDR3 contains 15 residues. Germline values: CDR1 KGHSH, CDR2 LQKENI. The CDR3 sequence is CASSPPPAGGYGYTF. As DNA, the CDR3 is TGTGCCAGCTCACCCCCCCCGGCGGGGGGCTATGGCTACACCTTC.

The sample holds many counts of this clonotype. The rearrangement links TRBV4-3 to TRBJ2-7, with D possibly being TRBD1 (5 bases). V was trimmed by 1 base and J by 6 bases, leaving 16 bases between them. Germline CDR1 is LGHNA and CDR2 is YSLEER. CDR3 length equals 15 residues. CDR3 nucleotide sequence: TGCGCCAGCAGCCAAGTGGGTGGGGCCTTACGCGAGCAGTACTTC. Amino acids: CASSQVGGALREQYF.

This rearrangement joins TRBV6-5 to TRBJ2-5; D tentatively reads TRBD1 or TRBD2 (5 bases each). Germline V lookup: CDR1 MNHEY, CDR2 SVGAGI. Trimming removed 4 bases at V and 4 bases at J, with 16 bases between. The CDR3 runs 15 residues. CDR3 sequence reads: CASSSSRGLRETQYF. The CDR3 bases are TGTGCCAGCAGTTCCTCCCGGGGCCTGAGAGAGACCCAGTACTTC.

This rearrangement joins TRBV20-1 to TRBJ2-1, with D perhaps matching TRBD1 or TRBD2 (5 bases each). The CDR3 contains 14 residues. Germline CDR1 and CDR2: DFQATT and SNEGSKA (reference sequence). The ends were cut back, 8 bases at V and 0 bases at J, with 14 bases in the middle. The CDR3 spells CSSQGDSSYNEQFF. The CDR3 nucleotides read TGCAGTTCCCAGGGAGACAGCTCCTACAATGAGCAGTTCTTC.

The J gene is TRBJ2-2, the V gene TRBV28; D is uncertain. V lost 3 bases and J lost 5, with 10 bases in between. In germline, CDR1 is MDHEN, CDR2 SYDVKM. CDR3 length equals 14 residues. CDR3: CASSLGSRTGELFF. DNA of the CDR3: TGTGCCAGCAGTTTGGGCAGCCGAACCGGGGAGCTGTTTTTT. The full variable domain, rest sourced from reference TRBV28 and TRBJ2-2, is DVKVTQSSRYLVKRTGEKVFLECVQDMDHENMFWYRQDPGLGLRLIYFSYDVKMKEKGDIPEGYSVSREKKERFSLILESASTNQTSMYLCASSLGSRTGELFFGEGSRLTVL.

The CDR3 nucleotides read TGTGCCAGCACCCCGACAGGGAGCTATGGCTACACCTTC. Its translation is CASTPTGSYGYTF. The chain employs TRBV12-3 or TRBV12-4 and TRBJ1-2; 7 bases match TRBD1. The CDR3 has 13 amino acids. Trimming took 7 bases from V and 4 from J; bases not matched to a gene: 6.